Following are 29 T cell receptor beta chains from one sample sequenced in a study of T cells in Graves' hyperthyroidism and ophthalmopathy. The CDR3 regions of TCR beta were amplified from RNA transcripts. HTBI primers were employed in a first-round RT-PCR of the TCR CDR3. TCRdb re-called the multiplex PCR reads with MiXCR, one entry per CDR3 protein. The sample has more than 500,000 distinct CDR3 sequences, under 15% seen once. Material for sequencing was blood. All receptors come from a woman aged 40-49 years with Graves' ophthalmopathy.

This chain connects TRBV4-1 to TRBJ2-3; TRBD2 agrees at 13 bases. The V gene's germline CDR1 is MGHRA and CDR2 YSYEKL. Trimming at V came to 2 bases and at J to 4 bases, leaving 3 bases not matched to a gene. The CDR3 is 16 residues long. CDR3 bases: TGCGCCAGCAGCCAATGGACTAGCGGGAGACCAGATACGCAGTATTTT. The encoded protein is CASSQWTSGRPDTQYF.

This clonotype was recorded at least ten times. V usage is TRBV6-1 and J usage is TRBJ2-7; 7 bases agree with TRBD2. The CDR3 covers 14 residues. J was trimmed by 4 bases and V by 3 bases; bases with no gene match: 6. Germline assignment: CDR1 MNHNS and CDR2 SASEGT. The CDR3 DNA reads as TGTGCCAGCAGTGAGACCCCGGGGGGTTACGAGCAGTACTTC. Translating it yields CASSETPGGYEQYF.

This chain uses TRBV11-2 with TRBJ2-7; D call uncertain. V shed 5 bases and J shed 6 bases, with 17 bases lying between them. CDR3 size: 14 residues. Germline V CDR1 and CDR2: SGHAT, FQNNGV. CDR3 in DNA: TGTGCCAGCAGCGGCCAGAGGTCCGGGTTCGAGCAGTACTTC. Protein product: CASSGQRSGFEQYF.

In its sample, this clonotype was seen many times. This could be a read error, since a much larger clone is one nucleotide away. The chain has TRBV7-6 and TRBJ2-7; no firm D call. Trimming shortened V by 3 bases and J by 3 bases, and 6 bases separated the two germline ends. This CDR3 is 12 amino acids long. Germline V gene data show CDR1 as SGHVS and CDR2 as FNYEAQ. The CDR3 is CASSLTNYEQYF. The CDR3 nucleotides read TGTGCCAGCAGCTTGACAAACTACGAGCAGTACTTC.

This clonotype was detected a few times. The chain carries TRBV3-1 and TRBJ2-7; 9 bases are a match to TRBD2. The CDR3 contains 12 residues. From germline, CDR1 is LGHDT and CDR2 YNNKEL (reference sequence). V lost 4 bases and J lost 6; bases outside the gene matches: 1. This CDR3 is CASSLSGSEQYF. The CDR3, as DNA: TGTGCCAGCAGCCTTAGCGGGAGCGAGCAGTACTTC.

Details on this clonotype: At one of its ends the junction is not consistent with the germline gene, which may arise from a read error. The chain uses TRBV7-7 and TRBJ2-5; D is undetermined. CDR1 SSHAT and CDR2 FNYEAQ come from the germline V gene (reference sequence). The CDR3 contains 14 residues. The CDR3 protein is CASSSGPAKETQYF. CDR3 sequence (DNA): TGTGCTAGCAGCTCTGGACCTGCAAAAGAGACCCAGTACTTC.

This chain links TRBV12-3 or TRBV12-4 with TRBJ2-2; 8 bases agree with TRBD1. The CDR3 is 17 residues long. V lost 6 bases and J lost 5; bases outside the gene matches: 14. The CDR3 reads CASSPGQGQDLTGELFF. The CDR3 DNA reads TGTGCCAGCAGCCCCGGACAGGGCCAAGATTTGACCGGGGAGCTGTTTTTT.

This chain connects TRBV27 to TRBJ2-7, with a weak D call TRBD1 (6 bases). This CDR3 is 16 amino acids long. CDR1 is MNHEY and CDR2 is SMNVEV in the germline V gene (reference sequence). V lost 6 bases and J 0 bases, leaving 18 bases between the germline ends. The CDR3 region has the DNA TGTGCCAGCAGCTCCACTGCAGGGGCGAGCTCCTACGAGCAGTACTTC. Translated: CASSSTAGASSYEQYF.

This clonotype is a singleton in its sample. The V call is TRBV4-1, the J call TRBJ1-5; 8 nucleotides align to TRBD1. The CDR3 runs to 17 residues. Germline assignment: CDR1 MGHRA and CDR2 YSYEKL. After removal of 0 bases from V and 0 bases from J, the junction contained 4 bases not matched to a gene. CDR3 DNA sequence: TGCGCCAGCAGCCAAGATGTGACAGGGGATAGCAATCAGCCCCAGCATTTT. Translation: CASSQDVTGDSNQPQHF.

The chain employs TRBV3-1 and TRBJ2-7, with 10 nucleotides matching TRBD2. V dropped 3 bases and J dropped 0; count of bases not matched to a gene: 11. The CDR3 extends over 18 amino acids. The V gene's germline CDR1 is LGHDT and CDR2 YNNKEL (reference sequence). CDR3 region: CASSHIAGGLQLSYEQYF. The CDR3 DNA reads as TGTGCCAGCAGCCATATAGCGGGAGGATTACAACTCTCCTACGAGCAGTACTTC.

This chain joins TRBV19 and TRBJ1-3; D is undetermined. The CDR3 covers 15 residues. Germline CDR1 and CDR2: LNHDA and SQIVND (reference sequence). The V end lost 1 base, the J end lost 3 bases, and 10 bases lay between the germline ends. CDR3 in DNA: TGTGCCAGTAGTATAGGTGCGTCGGATGGAAACACCATATATTTT. Residues: CASSIGASDGNTIYF.

The table lists this clonotype with many counts. The chain uses TRBV6-1 and TRBJ1-3; 7 bases line up with TRBD1. Germline loops: CDR1 MNHNS, CDR2 SASEGT. This CDR3 region has 15 residues. The trim removed 6 bases at V and 0 bases at J, leaving 5 bases unmatched. The CDR3 DNA follows: TGTGCCAGCAGGGAGGGACAGAGCTCTGGAAACACCATATATTTT. Its protein product is CASREGQSSGNTIYF.

This clonotype was detected many times. The chain joins TRBV6-4 to TRBJ1-6; D unclear. CDR3 length: 17 residues. CDR1 is MRHNA and CDR2 is SNTAGT in the germline V gene. V lost 4 bases and J 8 bases, leaving 21 bases between the germline ends. The CDR3 loop is CASSARPGEWGDSPLHF. In nucleotides, the CDR3 is TGTGCCAGCAGTGCCCGACCTGGAGAGTGGGGAGATTCACCCCTCCACTTT.

In this sample, this clonotype turned up many times. The CDR3 is CASSNGLAHKNEHEQYF. The CDR3, as DNA: TGTGCCAGCAGTAACGGACTAGCTCATAAAAACGAACACGAGCAGTACTTC. The rearrangement joins TRBV28 to TRBJ2-7; 8 positions agree with TRBD2. There are 17 residues in the CDR3. V lost 5 bases to trimming and J lost 5 bases; unmatched junction nucleotides: 17. CDR1 and CDR2 from the germline V gene are MDHEN and SYDVKM.

The chain links TRBV10-3 to TRBJ1-1; possible D gene TRBD1, 5 bases. This CDR3 comprises 13 residues. Trimming stripped 2 bases from V and 2 bases from J, with 6 bases between. CDR1 and CDR2 (germline): ENHRY, SYGVKD. CDR3 region: CAISEGGNTEAFF. CDR3 in DNA: TGTGCCATCAGTGAGGGGGGAAACACTGAAGCTTTCTTT.

This clonotype was picked up many times. The chain uses TRBV28 and TRBJ2-7; 8 bases align to TRBD2. V gave up 5 bases and J gave up 3 bases; unmatched junction bases: 6. The CDR3 runs to 14 residues. The germline CDR1 and CDR2 sequences are MDHEN and SYDVKM. In DNA form, the CDR3 reads TGTGCCAGCAGTAATAGCGGGATTCACTACGAGCAGTACTTC. The encoded protein is CASSNSGIHYEQYF.

V gene TRBV11-2 combines with J gene TRBJ2-7; a possible D gene is TRBD2 (6 bases). Germline V CDR1 and CDR2: SGHAT, FQNNGV. V was clipped by 3 bases and J by 4 bases, with 13 bases between them. The CDR3 contains 14 residues. The DNA for the CDR3 is TGTGCCAGCAGCTTTGAGGGAGGCGATTACGAGCAGTACTTC. Its translation is CASSFEGGDYEQYF.

The chain joins TRBV18 to TRBJ1-3; 8 positions match TRBD1. Germline loops: CDR1 KGHSH, CDR2 LQKENI. This CDR3 spans 15 amino acids. With 3 bases clipped from V and 6 bases from J, the junction kept 7 bases outside the gene matches. In DNA, the CDR3 is TGTGCCAGCTCACCGAGGACAGGGTACGAAAACACCATATATTTT. Protein: CASSPRTGYENTIYF.

This clonotype was observed at least ten times. The chain combines TRBV30 with TRBJ1-1; D is unresolved. This CDR3 spans 13 amino acids. With 0 bases removed from V and 7 bases from J, the gap between germline ends came to 12 bases. CDR1 GTSNPN and CDR2 SVGIG come from the germline V gene (reference sequence). The CDR3 loop reads CAWSVTGGLEAFF. CDR3 DNA: TGTGCCTGGAGTGTTACGGGCGGCCTTGAAGCTTTCTTT.

Ten or more counts support this clonotype. The J gene is TRBJ1-1, the V gene TRBV30; a weak D match, TRBD1 (5 bases). Trimming pared 3 bases from V and 5 bases from J, leaving 7 bases between. The V gene's germline CDR1 is GTSNPN and CDR2 SVGIG (reference sequence). The CDR3 consists of 11 residues. This chain's CDR3 is CAWRGDTEAFF. The DNA of the CDR3 is TGTGCCTGGAGAGGGGATACTGAAGCTTTCTTT.

The genes are TRBV27 and TRBJ2-2; D not resolved. The germline gives CDR1 MNHEY, CDR2 SMNVEV (reference sequence). V lost 3 bases, J lost 4 bases, and 12 bases lay in between. The CDR3 has 15 residues. CDR3 nucleotide sequence: TGTGCCAGCAGTTTTCGGTACGGAAGCACCGGGGAGCTGTTTTTT. The encoded protein is CASSFRYGSTGELFF.

At least ten counts were recorded for this clonotype. The V and J genes are TRBV10-2 and TRBJ2-2; D unclear. V was shortened by 7 bases and J by 3 bases, with 12 bases between the two germline ends. This CDR3 spans 14 amino acids. The germline CDR1 and CDR2 sequences are WSHSY and SAAADI. The CDR3 spells CASTRGDDTGELFF. CDR3 bases: TGCGCCAGCACTCGCGGAGACGACACCGGGGAGCTGTTTTTT.

This clonotype was seen a handful of times. This sequence joins TRBV27 and TRBJ1-1, with TRBD1 identical over 9 bases. V dropped 6 bases and J dropped 6; count of bases not matched to a gene: 5. Germline V CDR1 and CDR2: MNHEY, SMNVEV (reference sequence). There are 13 residues in the CDR3. CDR3: CASRGQGTAEAFF. The CDR3 DNA sequence: TGTGCCAGCAGGGGACAGGGAACTGCTGAAGCTTTCTTT.

There are many counts of this clonotype. This chain joins TRBV19 and TRBJ1-4; 10 bases fit TRBD1. The CDR3 has 15 residues. J was trimmed by 5 bases and V by 1 base; bases with no gene match: 1. Germline CDR1 and CDR2: LNHDA and SQIVND (reference sequence). DNA of the CDR3: TGTGCCAGTAGTATAGGACAGGGGGCGAATGAAAAACTGTTTTTT. This sequence encodes CASSIGQGANEKLFF.

About this clonotype: Germline and junction disagree at one end, which may indicate a read error. The V and J genes are TRBV29-1 and TRBJ2-7, with D maybe TRBD2 (6 bases). This CDR3 region has 12 residues. Germline CDR1 SQVTM, CDR2 ANQGSEA. Here the CDR3 reads CSVETRGDEQHF. As DNA, the CDR3 is TGCAGCGTTGAGACTAGAGGGGACGAGCAGCACTTC.

At least ten counts were recorded for this clonotype. The V and J genes are TRBV7-2 and TRBJ2-7; 7 bases are shared with TRBD1. This CDR3 is 15 amino acids long. V lost 0 bases and J lost 4; bases outside the gene matches: 6. Germline V lookup: CDR1 SGHTA, CDR2 FQGNSA. CDR3 nucleotide sequence: TGTGCCAGCAGCTTAGCGACAGGGATGATATACGAGCAGTACTTC. Its protein is CASSLATGMIYEQYF.

This CDR3 is CASSESYPGPPDTQYF. The CDR3 DNA reads as TGCGCCAGCAGTGAGTCTTATCCAGGCCCCCCAGATACGCAGTATTTT. V is TRBV10-2 and J is TRBJ2-3; no clear D. The CDR3 totals 16 residues. V gave up 0 bases and J gave up 4 bases, with 14 bases separating them. In germline, CDR1 is WSHSY, CDR2 SAAADI.

This clonotype came up many times. The chain recombines TRBV20-1 with TRBJ1-2; 8 bases match TRBD1. Germline CDR1 is DFQATT and CDR2 is SNEGSKA (reference sequence). The CDR3 consists of 15 residues. Germline trimming cut 5 bases from V and 3 bases from J; bases unmatched to any gene: 11. This CDR3 is CSARRQGRRDYGYTF. CDR3 nucleotide sequence: TGCAGTGCTCGAAGACAGGGGAGGAGGGACTATGGCTACACCTTC.

The sample holds many counts of this clonotype. This sequence joins TRBV7-3 and TRBJ2-5; 7 nucleotides line up with TRBD2. The germline gives CDR1 SGHTA, CDR2 FQGTGA. The CDR3 has 15 amino acids. The V and J ends lost 2 bases and 6 bases, in that order; junction bases with no gene match: 9. The CDR3 protein is CASSLEGGPAKTQYF. In DNA form, the CDR3 reads TGTGCCAGCAGCTTAGAGGGAGGGCCCGCGAAGACCCAGTACTTC. The full variable domain, rest sourced from reference TRBV7-3 and TRBJ2-5, is GAGVSQTPSNKVTEKGKYVELRCDPISGHTALYWYRQSLGQGPEFLIYFQGTGAADDSGLPNDRFFAVRPEGSVSTLKIQRTERGDSAVYLCASSLEGGPAKTQYFGPGTRLLVL.